The 24 T cell receptor beta chains presented below share a single source sample, sequenced in a study of cytomegalovirus exposure and HLA in healthy donors. This PCR relied on a set of 60 Vbeta primers and 13 Jbeta primers. Method: immunoSEQ multiplex PCR; TCRdb's copy keeps in-frame clones and lacks some. In the table there are 200,000 to 250,000 clones, 82% of which are singletons. The sample consisted of PBMCs. These receptor sequences come from a middle-aged woman in good health and CMV-seropositive.

This clone was observed once. The CDR3 nucleotides read TGTGCCAGCACTACACGGGAGGGAGGGGACAATGAGCAGTTCTTC. It codes for CASTTREGGDNEQFF. V usage is TRBV6-4 and J usage is TRBJ2-1; 8 bases align to TRBD2. CDR1 and CDR2 from the germline V gene are MRHNA and SNTAGT. The CDR3 totals 15 residues. V gave up 7 bases and J gave up 5 bases; unmatched junction bases: 10.

To note about this clone: The identical CDR3 is also encoded by other nucleotide sequences in the sample. The V call is TRBV5-1, the J call TRBJ1-1, with TRBD1 matching over 10 bases. Germline V gene lookup returns CDR1 SGHRS and CDR2 YFSETQ. The ends lost 3 bases at V and 3 bases at J; junction bases unmatched: 2. The CDR3 covers 14 residues. CDR3 nucleotides: TGCGCCAGCAGCTGGGACAGGGGAGACACTGAAGCTTTCTTT. Residues: CASSWDRGDTEAFF. The full variable domain, completed using reference TRBV5-1 and TRBJ1-1, is KAGVTQTPRYLIKTRGQQVTLSCSPISGHRSVSWYQQTPGQGLQFLFEYFSETQRNKGNFPGRFSGRQFSNSRSEMNVSTLELGDSALYLCASSWDRGDTEAFFGQGTRLTVV.

The rearrangement links TRBV19 to TRBJ1-4; tentative D call: TRBD1 (5 bases). The V and J ends lost 4 bases and 1 base respectively, with 10 bases between them. Germline CDR1 LNHDA, CDR2 SQIVND (reference sequence). This CDR3 is built from 15 residues. The DNA for the CDR3 is TGTGCCAGTAGTACCTACAGGCTAACTAATGAAAAACTGTTTTTT. Its protein is CASSTYRLTNEKLFF.

The chain joins TRBV5-5 to TRBJ2-2; no clear D. This CDR3 has 13 residues. Germline CDR1 SGHKS, CDR2 YYEKEE (reference sequence). Between the trimmed V and J ends, which lost 3 bases and 0 bases, there was a span of 3 bases. CDR3 bases: TGTGCCAGCAGCTCGTCGAACACCGGGGAGCTGTTTTTT. This translates into CASSSSNTGELFF.

This rearrangement joins TRBV6-5 to TRBJ1-2; 7 positions match TRBD1. V gave up 5 bases and J gave up 8 bases; unmatched junction bases: 5. This CDR3 region has 12 residues. Germline V gene data show CDR1 as MNHEY and CDR2 as SVGAGI. CDR3 sequence reads: CASSPHRGGYTF. The CDR3 DNA reads TGTGCCAGCAGTCCTCACAGGGGCGGCTACACCTTC.

The V and J genes are TRBV4-2 and TRBJ1-2, with TRBD1 as a possible D gene (6 bases). This CDR3 has 17 residues. Germline V gene sequence: CDR1 LGHNA, CDR2 YNFKEQ. Trimming cost V 0 bases and J 0 bases, with 14 bases left between them. CDR3 sequence reads: CASSQENRASANYGYTF. The DNA for the CDR3 is TGTGCCAGCAGCCAAGAGAACAGGGCTTCGGCTAACTATGGCTACACCTTC.

The rearrangement uses TRBV7-6 and TRBJ1-3; 8 bases map to TRBD1. Germline CDR1 and CDR2: SGHVS and FNYEAQ. The CDR3 consists of 16 residues. The junction had 6 bases not matched to a gene; V was cut back by 1 base and J by 4 bases. The CDR3 sequence is CASSLDQGANGNTIYF. For the CDR3, the DNA is TGTGCCAGCAGCTTAGACCAGGGGGCGAACGGAAACACCATATATTTT.

The chain has TRBV5-8 and TRBJ2-7; 7 positions agree with TRBD1. The V gene end was trimmed by 1 base and the J gene end by 2 bases; junction bases not matched to a gene: 3. Germline V gives CDR1 SGHTS, CDR2 YDEGEE. The CDR3 covers 14 residues. CDR3 loop: CASSLPGQTYEQYF. CDR3 nucleotides: TGTGCCAGCAGCTTGCCGGGACAGACCTACGAGCAGTACTTC.

The chain combines TRBV7-9 with TRBJ2-2; maybe TRBD1 (6 bases). V dropped 5 bases and J dropped 5 bases, with 15 bases sitting between them. The CDR3 has 15 residues. CDR1 SEHNR and CDR2 FQNEAQ come from the germline V gene (reference sequence). CDR3 in DNA: TGTGCCAGCAGCCCCCCGGACAGCGGAACCGGGGAGCTGTTTTTT. Amino acids: CASSPPDSGTGELFF.

The V gene is TRBV18, the J gene TRBJ2-7; no definite D call. Germline assignment: CDR1 KGHSH and CDR2 LQKENI. The CDR3 runs 15 residues. V lost 3 bases, J lost 2 bases, and 14 bases lay in between. DNA for the CDR3: TGTGCCAGCTCACCCACAGAACAACTCGCCTACGAGCAGTACTTC. This sequence encodes CASSPTEQLAYEQYF.

For the CDR3, the DNA is TGTGCCAGCAGCTTTGCAGATGAGCAGTTCTTC. Protein: CASSFADEQFF. This chain joins TRBV7-9 and TRBJ2-1; D call uncertain. This CDR3 contains 11 residues. V gave up 3 bases and J gave up 8 bases, with 5 bases separating them. CDR1 SEHNR and CDR2 FQNEAQ come from the germline V gene (reference sequence).

This chain uses TRBV28 with TRBJ2-1, with 10 bases that match TRBD2. Germline assignment: CDR1 MDHEN and CDR2 SYDVKM. The CDR3 spans 15 residues. V gave up 5 bases and J gave up 6 bases; unmatched junction bases: 7. The CDR3: CASSRLAGGPNEQFF. The CDR3 bases are TGTGCCAGCAGTCGTTTAGCGGGAGGCCCCAATGAGCAGTTCTTC.

V gene TRBV5-1 combines with J gene TRBJ2-3, with D maybe TRBD2 (5 bases). V lost 0 bases, J lost 6 bases, and 5 bases lay in between. This CDR3 is built from 12 residues. The germline gives CDR1 SGHRS, CDR2 YFSETQ. The chain's CDR3 is CASSLERDTQYF. For the CDR3, the DNA is TGCGCCAGCAGCTTGGAGCGGGATACGCAGTATTTT.

V usage is TRBV5-4 and J usage is TRBJ2-5, with unresolved D. V lost 0 bases and J lost 3, with 9 bases in between. The CDR3 sequence is 14 residues long. Per the germline V gene, CDR1 is SGHNT and CDR2 is YYREEE (reference sequence). The CDR3 DNA reads TGTGCCAGCAGCTTGGACGGTGTCAAAGAGACCCAGTACTTC. It yields the protein CASSLDGVKETQYF.

The chain is built from TRBV6-1 and TRBJ1-5; 12 nucleotides match TRBD1. CDR3 length: 17 amino acids. After removal of 4 bases from V and 6 bases from J, the junction contained 10 bases not matched to a gene. The germline gives CDR1 MNHNS, CDR2 SASEGT. CDR3 bases: TGTGCCAGCAGTGCACTAGGGGGACAGGGGGCGGCTCAGCCCCAGCATTTT. Protein sequence: CASSALGGQGAAQPQHF.

This clone was seen once. The chain has TRBV19 and TRBJ1-1; D call uncertain. In germline, CDR1 is LNHDA, CDR2 SQIVND (reference sequence). The CDR3 totals 15 residues. V was trimmed by 2 bases and J by 0 bases, leaving 10 bases between them. The CDR3 loop reads CASSIRSAMNTEAFF. The CDR3 DNA reads TGTGCCAGTAGTATAAGGAGTGCTATGAACACTGAAGCTTTCTTT.

This chain links TRBV6-1 with TRBJ1-2; D not certain. V was shortened by 3 bases and J by 10 bases, with 6 bases between the two germline ends. Per the germline V gene, CDR1 is MNHNS and CDR2 is SASEGT. The CDR3 has 10 residues. DNA of the CDR3: TGTGCCAGCAGTGATGAGGTCTACACCTTC. It specifies CASSDEVYTF.

The CDR3 nucleotides are TGTGCCAGCAGGGAGGGACTGGGTCAAGAGACCCAGTACTTC. Protein sequence: CASREGLGQETQYF. The chain combines TRBV7-9 with TRBJ2-5; weak D call: TRBD2 (6 bases). V shed 6 bases and J shed 2 bases, with 13 bases lying between them. The CDR3 runs 14 residues. Germline loops: CDR1 SEHNR, CDR2 FQNEAQ (reference sequence).

The chain combines TRBV30 with TRBJ2-1; D is perhaps TRBD1 (6 bases). The CDR3 length is 12 residues. The V end was cut by 7 bases, the J end by 7 bases, with 14 bases between. The germline gives CDR1 GTSNPN, CDR2 SVGIG (reference sequence). The CDR3 coding sequence is TGTGCCTACACAGGGTACGTAAATGAGCAGTTCTTC. This gives the protein CAYTGYVNEQFF.

This chain joins TRBV11-3 and TRBJ1-1, with 7 nucleotides matching TRBD1. The ends lost 5 bases at V and 2 bases at J; junction bases unmatched: 8. CDR1 is SGHNT and CDR2 is YENEEA in the germline V gene. The CDR3 is 15 amino acids. The CDR3 is CASSTPGTANTEAFF. CDR3 DNA sequence: TGTGCCAGCAGCACGCCCGGGACAGCCAACACTGAAGCTTTCTTT.

The chain carries TRBV7-6 and TRBJ1-1; D is uncertain. The CDR3 sequence is 14 residues long. CDR1 SGHVS and CDR2 FNYEAQ come from the germline V gene. The V gene lost 1 base and the J gene lost 1 base, with 7 bases spanning the gap. The CDR3 region is CASSLDPSNTEAFF. The CDR3 region has the DNA TGTGCCAGCAGCTTAGATCCATCGAACACTGAAGCTTTCTTT.

This sequence joins TRBV11-1 and TRBJ2-5; D is perhaps TRBD2 (6 bases). The J call may not be correct, given that the DNA end is closer to TRBJ2-7. The CDR3 loop spans 14 amino acids. Germline values: CDR1 SGHAT, CDR2 FQDESV (reference sequence). The CDR3 is CASSRLARPYEQYF. The CDR3 DNA reads TGTGCCAGCAGCCGTCTAGCGCGACCCTACGAGCAGTACTTC.

This clone appeared a few times. V usage is TRBV7-9 and J usage is TRBJ2-1; D not resolved. V lost 0 bases to trimming and J lost 8 bases, with 8 bases between them. Germline CDR1 SEHNR, CDR2 FQNEAQ (reference sequence). This CDR3 region has 13 residues. DNA of the CDR3: TGTGCCAGCAGCTTAGCCGCCGGAGATGAGCAGTTCTTC. This translates into CASSLAAGDEQFF.

This clone was recorded once. The chain combines TRBV7-9 with TRBJ1-3; 7 bases map to TRBD1. Germline V gene data show CDR1 as SEHNR and CDR2 as FQNEAQ (reference sequence). J was trimmed by 1 base and V by 4 bases; bases with no gene match: 1. This CDR3 contains 14 residues. The CDR3 DNA sequence: TGTGCCAGCAGCTCAGGGGGTTCTGGAAACACCATATATTTT. Translating it yields CASSSGGSGNTIYF.